This T cell receptor (beta chain) was identified during a study of cytomegalovirus exposure and HLA in healthy donors. Trimming cost V 5 bases and J 1 base, with 9 bases left between them. CDR1 and CDR2 from the germline V gene are SGHRS and YFSETQ. The CDR3 is 13 amino acids. Comment on this clone: The same CDR3 is also encoded by other DNA sequences in this sample.

Profiling relied on immunoSEQ multiplex PCR, and the TCRdb table lists in-frame clones only, not all of them. The repertoire holds under 250,000 clones, with about 87% as singletons. The source of this sequence is a man aged 18 to 35 in good health and CMV-seronegative. Sequencing was performed on PBMCs. The chain uses TRBV5-1 and TRBJ2-5; TRBD2 is a possible D gene (6 bases). CDR3 sequence (DNA): TGCGCCAGCAGTCTGGGGGGCCAAGAGACCCAGTACTTC. Its protein product is CASSLGGQETQYF.